This TCR beta chain was captured in a study of control samples from healthy donors and cancer patients. Measured with immunoSEQ multiplex PCR; TCRdb has only the in-frame clones, and not every one. Seen here are tens of thousands of clones, around 78% observed once, and the top ten hold approximately 48%. Germline CDR1 reads GTSNPN; CDR2 reads SVGIG (reference sequence). This CDR3 comprises 13 residues. Trimming shortened V by 0 bases and J by 2 bases, and 7 bases separated the two germline ends. The V call is TRBV30, the J call TRBJ1-2; D ambiguous. Sequencing used blood. The TCR sequence derives from a man aged 60-69 years in good health. The DNA of the CDR3 is TGTGCCTGGAGTGTGTTAGGGAACTATGGCTACACCTTC. Translated, it gives CAWSVLGNYGYTF.